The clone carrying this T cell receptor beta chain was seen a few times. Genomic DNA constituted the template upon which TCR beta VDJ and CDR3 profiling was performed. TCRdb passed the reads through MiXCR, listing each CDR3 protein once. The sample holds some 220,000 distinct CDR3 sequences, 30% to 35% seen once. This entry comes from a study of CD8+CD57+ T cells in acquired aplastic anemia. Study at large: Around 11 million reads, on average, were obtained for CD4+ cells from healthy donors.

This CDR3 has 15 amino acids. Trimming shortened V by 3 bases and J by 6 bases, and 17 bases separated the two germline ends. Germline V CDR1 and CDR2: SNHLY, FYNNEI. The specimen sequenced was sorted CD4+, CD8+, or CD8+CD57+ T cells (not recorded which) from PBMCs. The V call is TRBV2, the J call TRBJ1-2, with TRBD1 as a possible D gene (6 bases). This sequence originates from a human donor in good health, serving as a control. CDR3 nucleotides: TGTGCCAGCAGTGACAGGGGAAGCCCTATTGATGGCTACACCTTC. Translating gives CASSDRGSPIDGYTF.